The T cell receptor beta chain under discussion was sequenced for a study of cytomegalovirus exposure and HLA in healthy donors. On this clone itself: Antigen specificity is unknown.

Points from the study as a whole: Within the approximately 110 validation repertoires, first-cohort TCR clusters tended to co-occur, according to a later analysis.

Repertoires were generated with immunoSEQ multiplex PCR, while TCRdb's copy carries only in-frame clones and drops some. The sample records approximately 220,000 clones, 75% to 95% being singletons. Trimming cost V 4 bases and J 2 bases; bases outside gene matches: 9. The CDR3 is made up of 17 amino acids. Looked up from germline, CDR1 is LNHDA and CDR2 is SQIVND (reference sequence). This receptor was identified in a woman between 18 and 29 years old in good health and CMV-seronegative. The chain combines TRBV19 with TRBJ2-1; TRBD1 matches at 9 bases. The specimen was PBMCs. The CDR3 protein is CASSTAKTGGTYNEQFF. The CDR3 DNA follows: TGTGCCAGTAGTACCGCCAAGACAGGGGGAACCTACAATGAGCAGTTCTTC.